A selection of T cell receptor beta chains follows, all from one sample in a study of blood T cell repertoires in COVID-19. Assay: immunoSEQ multiplex PCR; the TCRdb copy retains only in-frame clones and omits some. Of fewer than 130,000 clones listed, 60% to 80% are singletons. The sequenced sample was peripheral blood. The receptor set was obtained from an elderly woman with active or convalescent COVID-19. Both conserved end residues are part of each CDR3. D genes are given only for firm matches. Part of the rows lack a size; the others show once, few, many or a class for expanded clones.

clone size	D gene	V gene	J gene	CDR3 protein	CDR3 DNA
many	-	TRBV28	TRBJ2-2	CASSFGLIRGNTGELFF	TGTGCCAGCAGTTTCGGATTAATCAGGGGAAACACCGGGGAGCTGTTTTTT
-	TRBD2	TRBV5-1	TRBJ2-1	CASSLWTTGGPNNEQFF	TGCGCCAGCAGCTTGTGGACCACGGGAGGGCCAAATAATGAGCAGTTCTTC
few	-	TRBV7-9	TRBJ2-1	CASSLGLVTAEQFF	TGTGCCAGCAGCTTAGGACTAGTAACGGCCGAGCAGTTCTTC
once	TRBD1	TRBV6-5	TRBJ2-7	CASSRQGFSYEQYF	TGTGCCAGCAGTAGACAGGGGTTCTCCTACGAGCAGTACTTC
-	TRBD2	TRBV7-6	TRBJ2-3	CASSSGLAGSEITDTQYF	TGTGCCAGCAGCTCGGGACTAGCGGGATCGGAGATCACAGATACGCAGTATTTT
-	TRBD2	TRBV28	TRBJ2-2	CASSPRDVIRLAGANTGELFF	TGTGCCAGCAGTCCACGGGACGTAATACGACTAGCGGGAGCGAACACCGGGGAGCTGTTTTTT
-	TRBD2	TRBV5-1	TRBJ2-1	CASSPTSGRLWNEQFF	TGCGCCAGCAGCCCGACTAGCGGGAGGCTTTGGAATGAGCAGTTCTTC
-	-	TRBV9	TRBJ2-1	CASSVGLDQFF	TGTGCCAGCAGCGTTGGACTGGATCAGTTCTTC
once	-	TRBV25-1	TRBJ2-3	CASSDAVTDTQYF	TGTGCCAGCAGTGATGCGGTTACAGATACGCAGTATTTT
-	TRBD2	TRBV2	TRBJ2-1	CASSPTSGTYNEQFF	TGTGCCAGCAGTCCTACTAGCGGGACCTACAATGAGCAGTTCTTC
-	TRBD2	TRBV5-4	TRBJ2-2	CASSLGAGGSIGELFF	TGTGCCAGCAGCTTGGGTGCGGGAGGGTCGATCGGGGAGCTGTTTTTT